This T cell receptor (beta chain) came from a study of blood T cell repertoires in COVID-19. Study-wide background: Collection of acute and convalescent COVID-19 samples took place in the United States, Italy and Spain. Nucleic acid was either cDNA or gDNA, and it came from T cells, B-cell-depleted T cells, or PBMCs.

Profiling relied on immunoSEQ multiplex PCR, and the TCRdb table lists in-frame clones only, not all of them. The sample lists approximately 140,000 clones; 65% to 85% were seen once. This clonotype originated in a man between 60 and 70 years old with active or convalescent COVID-19. The sample comprised peripheral blood.

The CDR3, as DNA: TGTGCCAGCAGCTTGGGACAGGGGGCAAGTGGCTACACCTTC. Its translation is CASSLGQGASGYTF. The chain recombines TRBV5-6 with TRBJ1-2; 10 bases fit TRBD1. Unmatched junction bases numbered 3, after V lost 0 bases and J lost 7 bases. This CDR3 region has 14 residues. In germline, CDR1 is SGHDT, CDR2 YYEEEE.